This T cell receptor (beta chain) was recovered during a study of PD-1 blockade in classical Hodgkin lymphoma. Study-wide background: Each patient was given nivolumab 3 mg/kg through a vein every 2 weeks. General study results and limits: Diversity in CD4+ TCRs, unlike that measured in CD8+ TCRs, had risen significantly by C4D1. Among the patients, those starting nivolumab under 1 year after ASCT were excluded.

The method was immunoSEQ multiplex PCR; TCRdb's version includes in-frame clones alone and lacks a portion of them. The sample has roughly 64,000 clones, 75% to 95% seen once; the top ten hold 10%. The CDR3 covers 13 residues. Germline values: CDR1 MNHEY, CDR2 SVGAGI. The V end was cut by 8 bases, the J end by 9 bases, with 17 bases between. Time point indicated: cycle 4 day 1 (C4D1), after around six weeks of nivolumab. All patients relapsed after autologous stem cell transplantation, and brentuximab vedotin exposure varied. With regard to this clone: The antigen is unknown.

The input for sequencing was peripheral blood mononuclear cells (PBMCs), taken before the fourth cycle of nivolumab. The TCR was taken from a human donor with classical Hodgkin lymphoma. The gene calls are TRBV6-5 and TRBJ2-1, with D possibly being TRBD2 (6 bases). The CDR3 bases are TGTGCCAGCTCCCTTGGCTGGGGAGGTGAGCAGTTCTTC. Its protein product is CASSLGWGGEQFF.